Listed below are T cell receptor beta chains from one sample, sequenced in a study of molecular identifiers for immune sequencing clone quantification. MiXCR, run by TCRdb on the PCR reads, gives a single entry per CDR3 protein. This table holds 68,000 or so distinct CDR3 sequences, 15% to 20% found once. Sequencing used naive CD8+ T cells from blood, with Jurkat cell RNA spiked in. The receptors were gathered from a human donor in good health. Some libraries in this study had Jurkat cell RNA spiked in. CDR3s include the opening cysteine and the closing phenylalanine or tryptophan. The D gene is left open where the match is weak. Clone size is given for some rows only: seen once, a few or many times, or a class if the clone is expanded.

V	D	J	size	CDR3	DNA
TRBV19	.	TRBJ1-2	many	CASSPGPTYGYTF	TGTGCCAGTAGTCCGGGCCCCACCTATGGCTACACCTTC
TRBV20-1	TRBD2	TRBJ2-3	medium-sized	CSARDSPSGRADTQYF	TGCAGTGCTAGAGATAGTCCTAGCGGGAGGGCAGATACGCAGTATTTT
TRBV5-4	.	TRBJ2-7	medium-sized	CASSLGGYEQYF	TGCGCCAGCAGCCTAGGGGGCTACGAGCAGTACTTC
TRBV20-1	.	TRBJ2-1	few	CSATQRRETYNEQFF	TGCAGTGCTACCCAACGGAGGGAGACATACAATGAGCAGTTCTTC
TRBV6-1	TRBD1	TRBJ2-7	many	CASSKTGTDSYEQYF	TGTGCCAGCAGTAAGACCGGGACAGATTCCTACGAGCAGTACTTC
TRBV5-4	TRBD1	TRBJ1-3	many	CASSLGQGAGNTIYF	TGTGCCAGCAGCCTGGGCCAGGGGGCTGGAAACACCATATATTTT
TRBV11-2	.	TRBJ2-6	many	CAIPNRDASGANVLTF	TGTGCCATCCCTAACAGGGACGCTTCCGGGGCCAACGTCCTGACTTTC
TRBV6-2/TRBV6-3	.	TRBJ2-3	many	CASSYERNMQYF	TGTGCCAGCAGTTACGAGAGGAATATGCAGTATTTT
TRBV18	.	TRBJ2-3	many	CASSPPEIFPPDTQYF	TGTGCCAGCTCACCACCGGAAATATTCCCACCAGATACGCAGTATTTT
TRBV6-6	.	TRBJ2-5	few	CASSYEGQTQYF	TGTGCCAGCAGTTACGAGGGGCAGACCCAGTACTTC
TRBV9	.	TRBJ2-3	many	CASSVVPWDTQYF	TGTGCCAGCAGCGTAGTCCCATGGGATACGCAGTATTTT
TRBV29-1	.	TRBJ2-1	.	CSVESGNSYNEQFF	TGCAGCGTGGAGTCAGGGAACTCCTACAATGAGCAGTTCTTC
TRBV7-9	.	TRBJ2-2	many	CATPTRNTGELFF	TGTGCCACTCCCACCCGAAACACCGGGGAGCTGTTTTTT
TRBV4-1	.	TRBJ2-5	many	CASSQDRTRGIGYQETQYF	TGCGCCAGCAGCCAAGATCGGACTAGGGGGATTGGGTACCAAGAGACCCAGTACTTC